This TCR beta chain was documented in a study of blood T cell repertoires in COVID-19 (dated by TCRdb to the early 2020s). Study-wide context: Samples from collaborators originated in the United States, Italy and Spain and spanned both the acute and convalescent phases of COVID-19. The prospective study material was composed of cDNA or gDNA derived from T cells, B-cell-depleted T cells, or PBMCs. The dataset comprised deeply sampled blood TCRbeta repertoires from subjects exposed to, actively infected with, or recovered from COVID-19. The repertoires were released in a freely available public database intended as a resource for research on the immune response to SARS-CoV-2. The samples were drawn from the first 160 participants of the ongoing ImmuneRACE study and from over a thousand subjects provided by 6 global collaborators. The sample metadata nearly always contained a de-identified subject ID, COVID-19 status, age in years and sex. Where available, HLA class I and class II types were taken from metadata supplied by the sample provider and were not determined by assay-based typing.

Beyond this particular receptor, the publication reports: The amount of clinical and demographic metadata varied by source and participant and was provided uncurated.

Another Seattle source contributed samples from volunteer blood donors who had recovered from COVID-19. Collaborating institutions collected whole blood in K2EDTA tubes following their own protocols. Collaborator samples were shipped for TCRbeta analysis as frozen whole blood, isolated PBMCs, or DNA extracted from either sample type. The immunoSEQ Assay, a bias-controlled multiplex PCR, was used to amplify TCRbeta CDR3 regions from genomic DNA. The authors' pipeline ran thus. Within the assay, amplification of reference gene primers was used to estimate how many nucleated cells each sample contained. To quantify the absolute abundance of each unique TCRbeta CDR3 rearrangement, sequence reads were collapsed and filtered. For each sample, productive Simpson clonality was calculated as the square root of Simpson's diversity index across productive rearrangements. The clones in this table, taken by TCRdb from immuneACCESS, are in-frame only. Not every clone is retained; where verified, under half of the shortfall comes from an unresolved V gene, and the cause of the rest is unknown. V and J calls and clone size are as listed in that table; D and trimming were resolved from the DNA. This sample holds about 200,000 clones; approximately 87% were observed only once. The ten largest clones take up approximately 6.2% of the sample.

With respect to this clone: Its antigen is unknown. The record has no base qualities; no much larger clone is one base away.

V drops 3 bases and J drops 2 bases, leaving 11 bases in between. The germline V gene (reference sequence) provides CDR1 LGHDT and CDR2 YNNKEL. The CDR3 numbers 14 residues from cysteine through phenylalanine. Left in the record is the CDR3 DNA by itself, 42 bases read in frame from the first base. This chain is built from TRBV3-1 (or the pseudogene TRBV3-2) and TRBJ2-7; TRBD1 could be the D gene, as 5 bases match. Sequenced sample: peripheral blood. The clonotype comes from a man aged 60 to 69 who had recovered from COVID-19. The DNA sequence follows: TGTGCCAGCAGCCAGGCAGGGTCCCCCTACGAGCAGTACTTC. Its translation reads: CASSQAGSPYEQYF.